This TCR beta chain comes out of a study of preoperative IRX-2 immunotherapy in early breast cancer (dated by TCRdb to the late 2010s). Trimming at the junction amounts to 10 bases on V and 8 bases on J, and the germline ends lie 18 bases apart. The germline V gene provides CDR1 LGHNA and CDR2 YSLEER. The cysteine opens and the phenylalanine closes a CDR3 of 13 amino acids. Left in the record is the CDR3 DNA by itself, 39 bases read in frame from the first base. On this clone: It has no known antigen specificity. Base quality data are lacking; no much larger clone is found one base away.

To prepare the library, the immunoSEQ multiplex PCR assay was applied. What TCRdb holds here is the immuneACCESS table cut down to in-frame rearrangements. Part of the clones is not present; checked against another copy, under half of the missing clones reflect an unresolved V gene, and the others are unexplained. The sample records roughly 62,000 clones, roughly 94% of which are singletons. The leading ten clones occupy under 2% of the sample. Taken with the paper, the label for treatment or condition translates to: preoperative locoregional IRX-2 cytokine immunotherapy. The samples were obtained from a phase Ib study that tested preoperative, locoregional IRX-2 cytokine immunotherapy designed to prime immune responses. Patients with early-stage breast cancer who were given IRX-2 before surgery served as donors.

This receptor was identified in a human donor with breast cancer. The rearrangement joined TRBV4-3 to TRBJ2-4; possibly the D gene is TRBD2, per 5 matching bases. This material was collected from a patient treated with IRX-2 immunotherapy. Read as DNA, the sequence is TGCGCCACCTCGAGGGCTATTAGGGACATTCAGTACTTC. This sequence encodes CATSRAIRDIQYF.